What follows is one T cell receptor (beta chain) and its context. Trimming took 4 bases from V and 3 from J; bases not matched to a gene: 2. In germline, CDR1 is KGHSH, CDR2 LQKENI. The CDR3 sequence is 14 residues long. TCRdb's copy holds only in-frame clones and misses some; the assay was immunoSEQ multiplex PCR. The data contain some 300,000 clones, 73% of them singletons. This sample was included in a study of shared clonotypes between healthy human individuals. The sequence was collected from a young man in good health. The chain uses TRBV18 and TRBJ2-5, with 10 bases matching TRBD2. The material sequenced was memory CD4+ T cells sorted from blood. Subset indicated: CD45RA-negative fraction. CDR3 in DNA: TGTGCCAGCTCACGACTAGCGGGTAAAGAGACCCAGTACTTC. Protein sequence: CASSRLAGKETQYF.